This T cell receptor beta chain was captured by sequencing in a study of monozygotic twins with cystic fibrosis. Notes on the study in general: Co-twins had the most similar V usage for 13 of 16 pairs, J for 8.

Comments on this clone: Its cognate antigen is unknown.

The CDR3 loop spans 13 amino acids. V gave up 1 base and J gave up 4 bases, with 7 bases separating them. Germline CDR1 SGHVS, CDR2 FQNEAQ. This table comes from immunoSEQ multiplex PCR, and its TCRdb copy is limited to in-frame clones, with some not included. The data contain approximately 27,000 clones, roughly nine tenths of them singletons. The V and J genes are TRBV7-8 and TRBJ1-2; D remains ambiguous. The sequenced material came from blood. The source is a girl aged 2 to 9 with cystic fibrosis. CDR3 amino acids: CASSLGEVYGYTF. CDR3 bases: TGTGCCAGCAGCTTAGGAGAGGTCTATGGCTACACCTTC.